This is a list of T cell receptor beta chains from one sample in a study of cytomegalovirus exposure and HLA in healthy donors. Some clones are missing from TCRdb's copy, which holds only in-frame ones; the method was immunoSEQ multiplex PCR. Of 130,000 to 150,000 clones in the sample, about 79% were seen once. The sequencing sample was made of PBMCs. These receptors came from a man aged 40-49 years in good health and CMV-seropositive. Each CDR3 is given with its conserved first and last residue. The D gene is left open where the match is weak. The size entry is marked missing in some rows and otherwise reads once, few, many or a size class.

abundance | d_gene | j_gene | v_gene | CDR3nt | CDR3aa
. | . | TRBJ1-2 | TRBV27 | TGTGCCAGCAGTCCTCGCTTGGACAGTTATGGCTACACCTTC | CASSPRLDSYGYTF
few | . | TRBJ2-7 | TRBV2 | TGTGCCAGCCAGGACGAGCAGTACTTC | CASQDEQYF
. | TRBD2 | TRBJ2-5 | TRBV12-5 | TGTGCTAGTGCCCTAGGGGTAGCGGGAGGTAGTGAGACCCAGTACTTC | CASALGVAGGSETQYF
. | TRBD1 | TRBJ1-5 | TRBV4-1 | TGCGCCAGCAGCCCCGACGCGACAGGGCAGCCCCAGCATTTT | CASSPDATGQPQHF
. | . | TRBJ1-2 | TRBV7-9 | TGTGCCAGCAGCCCCCCCAAGGGGGCTAACTATGGCTACACCTTC | CASSPPKGANYGYTF
. | . | TRBJ2-1 | TRBV7-6 | TGTGCCAGCAGCTTAGGGAGGAGCCGGGGGAATGAGCAGTTCTTC | CASSLGRSRGNEQFF
. | TRBD1 | TRBJ1-1 | TRBV29-1 | TGCAGCGCTTGGACAGGGGAGGACACTGAAGCTTTCTTT | CSAWTGEDTEAFF
few | . | TRBJ2-1 | TRBV7-2 | TGTGCCAGCAGCCTTCTCCGGGAAATATGGGATGAGCAGTTCTTC | CASSLLREIWDEQFF
. | . | TRBJ1-1 | TRBV7-7 | TGTGCCAGCAGCCCATACATCGACAGCTCGAACACTGAAGCTTTCTTT | CASSPYIDSSNTEAFF
. | . | TRBJ2-2 | TRBV11-3 | TGTGCCAGCAGCTTAGGGCTTTACACCGGGGAGCTGTTTTTT | CASSLGLYTGELFF
. | . | TRBJ2-7 | TRBV5-4 | TGTGCCAGCAGCCTCCGGGGGTCAGACGAGCAGTACTTC | CASSLRGSDEQYF
. | . | TRBJ1-1 | TRBV19 | TGTGCCAGTGGACTCCCTGAGGACACTGAAGCTTTCTTT | CASGLPEDTEAFF
. | . | TRBJ1-5 | TRBV6-1 | TGTGCCAGCAGTGACAGGGGCGCGGGCAATCAGCCCCAGCATTTT | CASSDRGAGNQPQHF
. | . | TRBJ1-5 | TRBV4-1 | TGCGCCAGCAGCCAAGTCTGGGGGCAGGGGAATCAGCCCCAGCATTTT | CASSQVWGQGNQPQHF
. | TRBD2 | TRBJ2-5 | TRBV5-1 | TGCGCCAGCAGCCTCGGGACTAGCGGGACGTTGGAGACCCAGTACTTC | CASSLGTSGTLETQYF
. | . | TRBJ2-7 | TRBV21-1 | TGTGCCAGCCCCGGAGAGGTTACCGACTCCTACGAGCAGTACTTC | CASPGEVTDSYEQYF
. | TRBD1 | TRBJ1-4 | TRBV19 | TGTGCCAGTAGTATTGGACAGGGGTACAGGGGTGAAAAACTGTTTTTT | CASSIGQGYRGEKLFF
. | TRBD1 | TRBJ1-2 | TRBV5-4 | TGTGCCAGCAGCTTTACAGGGGGCGCTGACTATGGCTACACCTTC | CASSFTGGADYGYTF
. | . | TRBJ1-1 | TRBV7-9 | TGTGCCAGCAGCCCACCGGGGAACACTGAAGCTTTCTTT | CASSPPGNTEAFF
. | TRBD2 | TRBJ2-1 | TRBV19 | TGTGCCAGTAGTCCCCTAGCGGGAGGGAGATTAACCTACAATGAGCAGTTCTTC | CASSPLAGGRLTYNEQFF
. | . | TRBJ2-3 | TRBV25-1 | TGTGCCAGCAGTGAATACGGCGGGGTCACAGATACGCAGTATTTT | CASSEYGGVTDTQYF
. | . | TRBJ2-5 | TRBV7-9 | TGTGCCAGCAGCTTATTCAGGGCGTCGACCCAAGAGACCCAGTACTTC | CASSLFRASTQETQYF
. | TRBD2 | TRBJ2-1 | TRBV6-4 | TGTGCCAGCAGTGACTCGGTGGGGACTAGCGGGAGGCCATCCTACAATGAGCAGTTCTTC | CASSDSVGTSGRPSYNEQFF
. | TRBD2 | TRBJ2-1 | TRBV10-1 | TGCGCCAGCAGTCGAACTAGCGGGACGGCCTACAATGAGCAGTTCTTC | CASSRTSGTAYNEQFF
. | . | TRBJ1-1 | TRBV19 | TGTGCCAGTATGGGCAGATTGAACACTGAAGCTTTCTTT | CASMGRLNTEAFF
. | TRBD1 | TRBJ1-2 | TRBV5-6 | TGTGCCAGCATCCCTGGGGGACAGGGTAACTATGGCTACACCTTC | CASIPGGQGNYGYTF
. | . | TRBJ2-1 | TRBV27 | TGTGCCAGCAGCCGTCAGAGCGGCCCGAGCTCCTACAATGAGCAGTTCTTC | CASSRQSGPSSYNEQFF
. | TRBD1 | TRBJ2-7 | TRBV2 | TGTGCCAGCAGAGCCGACAGGGGGGTCGAGCAGTACTTC | CASRADRGVEQYF
. | TRBD2 | TRBJ2-1 | TRBV27 | TGTGCCAGCAGTTTCCGCGGGGGGTCCTACAATGAGCAGTTCTTC | CASSFRGGSYNEQFF
. | . | TRBJ2-5 | TRBV30 | TGTGCCTGGATTCCCAACGGGTTCCAAGAGACCCAGTACTTC | CAWIPNGFQETQYF